This is a list of T cell receptor beta chains from one sample in a study of blood T cell repertoires in COVID-19. Sequenced by immunoSEQ multiplex PCR; TCRdb stores in-frame clones only, minus some. The data show some 140,000 clones, 80% to 90% seen once. The sample taken for sequencing was peripheral blood. Every receptor here comes from a man in his fifties or sixties with active or convalescent COVID-19. Each CDR3 is given without its conserved first and last residue. The order of the fields is J gene, D gene, V gene, CDR3 protein. The D gene is left open where the match is weak.

TRBJ1-2 - TRBV7-8 ASSLVRTRDYGYT
TRBJ2-3 - TRBV10-3 AISESGGLNTQY
TRBJ2-7 - TRBV9 ATRGYEQY
TRBJ1-4 - TRBV3-1/TRBV3-2 ASSQGGREEEKLF
TRBJ2-7 TRBD2 TRBV7-9 ASSKLGLAGGGNEQY
TRBJ1-5 TRBD1 TRBV18 ASSPDLSRGQGQPQH
TRBJ1-3 TRBD1 TRBV19 ASSVQGAGGNTIY
TRBJ2-2 - TRBV19 ASSTSWRLVNTNTGELF
TRBJ2-5 - TRBV7-9 ASSLAYGERETQY
TRBJ1-5 TRBD1 TRBV27 ASSSWGTGGDQPQH
TRBJ1-5 - TRBV12-3/TRBV12-4 ASLRTKAQPQH
TRBJ2-4 TRBD1 TRBV11-2 ASSPTDRGLDIQY
TRBJ2-3 - TRBV5-4 ASIDKTGPDTQY
TRBJ1-3 - TRBV6-2/TRBV6-3 ASSTGRVRNTIY
TRBJ1-2 TRBD1 TRBV3-1/TRBV3-2 ASSQARGLTPYGYT
TRBJ2-2 TRBD2 TRBV6-1 ASSVVGSGSTGELF
TRBJ2-1 - TRBV11-2 ASSSQGSSYNEQF
TRBJ2-1 - TRBV24-1 ATSDFGRQASEQF
TRBJ2-7 TRBD2 TRBV6-2/TRBV6-3 ASSYTSGSPYEQY
TRBJ1-2 - TRBV6-1 ASSDPLNYGYT
TRBJ2-7 TRBD1 TRBV5-1 ASSLTGGNGYEQY
TRBJ2-1 TRBD2 TRBV5-1 ASSPGLAFSYNEQF
TRBJ1-5 - TRBV10-3 AISAFEDSNQPQH
TRBJ1-2 TRBD1 TRBV19 ASRSINRDRGLYGYT
TRBJ2-5 - TRBV19 ASSIGAVQETQY
TRBJ1-1 TRBD1 TRBV14 ASSRDRVILNTEAF
TRBJ2-7 TRBD2 TRBV3-1/TRBV3-2 ASSQLSGGSYEQY
TRBJ1-2 - TRBV7-2 ASSLSREAGYT
TRBJ2-7 - TRBV3-1/TRBV3-2 ASTTRKRGGAYEQY